A selection of T cell receptor beta chains follows, all from one sample in a study of shared clonotypes between healthy human individuals. Data came from immunoSEQ multiplex PCR; TCRdb stores just in-frame clones and leaves some out. Of about 2.4 million clones listed, roughly 93% were seen once; the top ten hold about 0.39%. The sequenced sample consisted of naive CD4+ T cells from PBMCs. Receptor source: a man aged 18 to 29 in good health. Some clones in this sample may be carry-over from other donors' samples. Both conserved end residues are part of each CDR3. D genes are given only for firm matches. Part of the rows lack a size; the others show once, few, many or a class for expanded clones.

j_call | d_call | v_call | clone_size | cdr3_aa | cdr3_nt
TRBJ1-1 | . | TRBV29-1 | . | CSVGTGDTEAFF | TGCAGCGTTGGTACGGGGGACACTGAAGCTTTCTTT
TRBJ2-1 | . | TRBV28 | . | CASSYPGVGSSYNEQFF | TGTGCCAGCAGTTACCCGGGGGTGGGGAGCTCCTACAATGAGCAGTTCTTC
TRBJ2-3 | . | TRBV18 | once | CASSALDLGDTQYF | TGTGCCAGCTCGGCCTTGGATCTGGGAGATACGCAGTATTTT
TRBJ2-7 | TRBD2 | TRBV4-1 | . | CASSQALAGGYEQYF | TGCGCCAGCAGCCAGGCTCTAGCGGGAGGCTACGAGCAGTACTTC
TRBJ1-2 | TRBD1 | TRBV4-1 | . | CASSPAPDRDGYTF | TGCGCCAGCAGCCCCGCTCCGGACAGGGATGGCTACACCTTC
TRBJ1-3 | . | TRBV5-4 | . | CASSLGFTNENTIYF | TGTGCCAGCAGCTTGGGCTTTACGAACGAAAACACCATATATTTT
TRBJ2-7 | TRBD1 | TRBV4-3 | . | CASSSRAQGVYEQYF | TGCGCCAGCAGCTCCCGTGCTCAGGGGGTGTACGAGCAGTACTTC
TRBJ2-5 | . | TRBV18 | . | CASSPSGVQETQYF | TGTGCCAGCTCACCCTCGGGGGTTCAGGAGACCCAGTACTTC
TRBJ1-1 | . | TRBV4-1 | . | CASSQDAAGHLTEAFF | TGCGCCAGCAGCCAAGATGCGGCAGGGCATCTCACTGAAGCTTTCTTT
TRBJ1-5 | TRBD1 | TRBV18 | . | CASSPPGQGVNQPQHF | TGTGCCAGCTCACCACCGGGACAGGGAGTCAATCAGCCCCAGCATTTT
TRBJ1-5 | TRBD1 | TRBV6-6 | . | CASRGQNNQPQHF | TGTGCCAGCAGGGGACAGAACAATCAGCCCCAGCATTTT
TRBJ1-1 | . | TRBV30 | . | CAWSRTDPEAFF | TGTGCCTGGAGCAGAACCGACCCTGAAGCTTTCTTT
TRBJ1-1 | . | TRBV7-9 | . | CASSLERVLMNTEAFF | TGTGCCAGCAGCTTAGAAAGGGTTCTAATGAACACTGAAGCTTTCTTT
TRBJ2-2 | . | TRBV7-3 | . | CASSFRGDGELFF | TGTGCCAGCAGCTTCCGGGGAGACGGGGAGCTGTTTTTT
TRBJ2-7 | . | TRBV30 | . | CAWSDSWPFYEQYF | TGTGCCTGGAGCGACAGTTGGCCCTTCTACGAGCAGTACTTC
TRBJ2-7 | TRBD2 | TRBV10-3 | . | CAISEGSGSFYEQYF | TGTGCCATCAGTGAGGGGAGCGGGAGCTTCTACGAGCAGTACTTC
TRBJ1-1 | . | TRBV13 | . | CASIGRARRPPQRYTEAFF | TGTGCCAGCATCGGTCGCGCAAGACGGCCACCCCAGAGGTATACTGAAGCTTTCTTT
TRBJ1-1 | . | TRBV28 | . | CASSLSKGRTEAFF | TGTGCCAGCAGTTTATCGAAGGGAAGAACTGAAGCTTTCTTT
TRBJ2-6 | . | TRBV9 | once | CASGASGANVLTF | TGTGCCAGCGGAGCGTCTGGGGCCAACGTCCTGACTTTC
TRBJ2-6 | . | TRBV10-3 | . | CAILGPTGANVLTF | TGTGCCATCCTGGGCCCGACTGGGGCCAACGTCCTGACTTTC
TRBJ1-2 | TRBD1 | TRBV7-3 | . | CASSLTRQGEGYTF | TGTGCCAGCAGCTTAACCCGACAGGGTGAAGGCTACACCTTC
TRBJ2-3 | . | TRBV5-1 | . | CASSPDSFQTDTQYF | TGCGCCAGCAGCCCGGACTCTTTTCAAACAGATACGCAGTATTTT
TRBJ1-5 | . | TRBV28 | once | CASSSPSTSSGNQPQHF | TGTGCCAGCAGTTCCCCTAGTACGAGCTCGGGCAATCAGCCCCAGCATTTT
TRBJ2-1 | TRBD2 | TRBV5-8 | . | CASSRGGLYNEQFF | TGTGCCAGCAGCCGCGGGGGACTTTACAATGAGCAGTTCTTC
TRBJ1-1 | TRBD1 | TRBV19 | . | CASSDRDTEAFF | TGTGCCAGTAGTGACAGGGACACTGAAGCTTTCTTT